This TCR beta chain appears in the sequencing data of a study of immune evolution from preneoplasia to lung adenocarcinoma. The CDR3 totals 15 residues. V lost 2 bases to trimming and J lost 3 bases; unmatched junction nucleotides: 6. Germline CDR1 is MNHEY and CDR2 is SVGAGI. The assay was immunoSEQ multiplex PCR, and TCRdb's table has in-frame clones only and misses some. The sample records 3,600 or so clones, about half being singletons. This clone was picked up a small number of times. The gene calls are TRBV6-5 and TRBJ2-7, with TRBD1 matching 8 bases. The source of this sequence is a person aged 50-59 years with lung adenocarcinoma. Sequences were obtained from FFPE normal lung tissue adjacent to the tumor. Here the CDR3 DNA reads TGTGCCAGCAGTTACGGACAGGGCCTTCACTACGAGCAGTACTTC. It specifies CASSYGQGLHYEQYF.